These 10 T cell receptor beta chains were sequenced from one sample in a study of blood T cell repertoires in COVID-19 (dated by TCRdb to 2019 to 2021). Receptors were amplified or captured by the immunoSEQ multiplex PCR assay. TCRdb's version of the immuneACCESS table is confined to in-frame rearrangements and falls short of the full clone set. An unresolved V gene accounts for under half of the shortfall where checked; the remainder is of unknown origin. This sample is represented by some 200,000 clones; approximately 90% of them were singletons. The ten largest account for 20% to 25% of the sample. Sequencing was carried out using peripheral blood. Receptors were obtained from a man between 60 and 70 years old with active or convalescent COVID-19.

This clone has only one observation. This rearrangement joins TRBV24-1 to TRBJ2-7; possibly TRBD1 for D (6 bases). The CDR3 is 13 residues long. Between the trimmed V and J ends, which lost 2 bases and 5 bases, there was a span of 9 bases. Germline loops: CDR1 KGHDR, CDR2 SFDVKD. The CDR3, as DNA: TGTGCCACCAGTGATTGGAACAGGGACGAGCAGTACTTC. Protein product: CATSDWNRDEQYF.

This chain links TRBV7-8 with TRBJ1-5; no definite D call. The CDR3 is 16 amino acids. Deletions cut 1 base from V and 1 base from J, with 11 bases between. Germline loops: CDR1 SGHVS, CDR2 FQNEAQ. The CDR3 region is CASSLGMGYSNQPQHF. In DNA form, the CDR3 reads TGTGCCAGCAGCTTAGGTATGGGCTACAGCAATCAGCCCCAGCATTTT.

Concerning this clone itself: The junction differs from germline at one of its ends, possibly a read error. This chain connects TRBV6-5 to TRBJ2-1; D remains unclear. Germline lookup yields CDR1 MNHEY and CDR2 SVGAGI. The CDR3 extends over 13 amino acids. As DNA, the CDR3 is TGTGCCAGCAGTCTTCACTCCGACAATGAGCAGTTCTTC. Amino acids: CASSLHSDNEQFF.

V usage is TRBV5-1 and J usage is TRBJ1-1; no reliable D call. Germline-derived CDR1 and CDR2 are SGHRS and YFSETQ. The CDR3 totals 13 residues. Trimming pared 0 bases from V and 4 bases from J, leaving 7 bases between. The CDR3 DNA sequence: TGCGCCAGCAGCTTGGTTGGGCTCACTGAAGCTTTCTTT. It yields the protein CASSLVGLTEAFF. Looking up the rest from reference TRBV5-1 and TRBJ1-1 gives the full variable domain: KAGVTQTPRYLIKTRGQQVTLSCSPISGHRSVSWYQQTPGQGLQFLFEYFSETQRNKGNFPGRFSGRQFSNSRSEMNVSTLELGDSALYLCASSLVGLTEAFFGQGTRLTVV.

This clone occurred once. This chain connects TRBV27 to TRBJ1-2; TRBD1 aligns across 9 bases. V gave up 4 bases and J gave up 2 bases; unmatched junction bases: 5. This CDR3 region has 15 residues. Germline-derived CDR1 and CDR2 are MNHEY and SMNVEV (reference sequence). This CDR3 is CASSYAGTGNYGYTF. In nucleotides, the CDR3 is TGTGCCAGCAGTTACGCCGGGACAGGGAACTATGGCTACACCTTC.

This chain uses TRBV19 with TRBJ1-2, with 7 bases matching TRBD1. This CDR3 is built from 16 residues. Unmatched junction bases numbered 4, after V lost 0 bases and J lost 0 bases. The germline V gene has CDR1 LNHDA and CDR2 SQIVND (reference sequence). CDR3 DNA: TGTGCCAGTAGTATAGACCACAGGGGCGCTAACTATGGCTACACCTTC. Encoded protein: CASSIDHRGANYGYTF.

This chain connects TRBV25-1 to TRBJ1-2; 8 positions match TRBD1. The CDR3 contains 14 residues. CDR1 MGHDK and CDR2 SYGVNS come from the germline V gene. J lost 2 bases, V lost 5 bases, and 4 bases had no gene match. DNA for the CDR3: TGTGCCAGCAGTCCGGACAGGGTCAACTATGGCTACACCTTC. Amino acids: CASSPDRVNYGYTF.

This clone has just a few counts. V and J are TRBV19 and TRBJ1-4, with TRBD1 identical over 7 bases. Trimming cost V 2 bases and J 5 bases; bases outside gene matches: 11. The CDR3 has 17 residues. Looked up from germline, CDR1 is LNHDA and CDR2 is SQIVND (reference sequence). CDR3 bases: TGTGCCAGTAGTATACGGGGCAGGGGCAGGGGGAATGAAAAACTGTTTTTT. This encodes CASSIRGRGRGNEKLFF.

This rearrangement joins TRBV5-1 to TRBJ2-5; 10 bases line up with TRBD1. V dropped 4 bases and J dropped 3; count of bases not matched to a gene: 6. Germline CDR1 reads SGHRS; CDR2 reads YFSETQ. The CDR3 sequence is 15 residues long. The DNA of the CDR3 is TGCGCCAGCAGCATATCCGGGACAGGGGAAGAGACCCAGTACTTC. Its protein is CASSISGTGEETQYF.

The chain couples TRBV4-2 to TRBJ1-6, with TRBD1 identical over 9 bases. Trimming cost V 0 bases and J 8 bases; bases outside gene matches: 5. The CDR3 has 16 residues. The germline CDR1 and CDR2 sequences are LGHNA and YNFKEQ. The CDR3 DNA follows: TGTGCCAGCAGCCAAGAAGACAGGGGGTCTCATTCACCCCTCCACTTT. Protein: CASSQEDRGSHSPLHF.